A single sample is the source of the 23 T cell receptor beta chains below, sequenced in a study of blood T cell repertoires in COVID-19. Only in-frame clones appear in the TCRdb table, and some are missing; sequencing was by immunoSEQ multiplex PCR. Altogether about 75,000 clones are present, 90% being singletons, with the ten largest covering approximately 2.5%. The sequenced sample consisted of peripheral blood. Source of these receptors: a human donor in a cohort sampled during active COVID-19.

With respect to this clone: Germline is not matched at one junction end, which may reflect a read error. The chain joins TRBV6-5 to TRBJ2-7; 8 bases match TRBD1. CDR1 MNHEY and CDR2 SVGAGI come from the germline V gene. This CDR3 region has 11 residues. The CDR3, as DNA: TGTGCCAGCAGGTCCGAGGGACAGGCCCACTTC. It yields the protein CASRSEGQAHF.

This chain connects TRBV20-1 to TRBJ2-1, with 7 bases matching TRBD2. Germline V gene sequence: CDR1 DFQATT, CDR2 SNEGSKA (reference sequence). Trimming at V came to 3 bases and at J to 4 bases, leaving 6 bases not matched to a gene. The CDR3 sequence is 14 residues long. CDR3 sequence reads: CSASNSGAYNEQFF. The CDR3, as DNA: TGCAGTGCTAGTAACAGCGGGGCTTACAATGAGCAGTTCTTC.

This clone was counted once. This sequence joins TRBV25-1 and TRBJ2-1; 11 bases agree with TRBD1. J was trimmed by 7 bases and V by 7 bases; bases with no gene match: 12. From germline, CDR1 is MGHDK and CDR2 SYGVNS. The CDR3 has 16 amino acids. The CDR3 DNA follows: TGTGCCAGCACCGGACAGGGGGCGGCCTGGGCAAATGAGCAGTTCTTC. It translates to CASTGQGAAWANEQFF.

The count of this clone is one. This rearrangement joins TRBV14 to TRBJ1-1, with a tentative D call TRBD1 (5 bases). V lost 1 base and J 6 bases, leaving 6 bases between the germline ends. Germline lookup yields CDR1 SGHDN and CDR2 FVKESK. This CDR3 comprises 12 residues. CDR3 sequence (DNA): TGTGCCAGCAGCCAAGGGGGGGCTGAAGCTTTCTTT. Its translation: CASSQGGAEAFF.

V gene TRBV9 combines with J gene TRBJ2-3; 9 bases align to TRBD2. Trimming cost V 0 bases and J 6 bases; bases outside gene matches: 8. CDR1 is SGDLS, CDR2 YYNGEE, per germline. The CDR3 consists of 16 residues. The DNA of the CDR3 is TGTGCCAGCAGCGTAGCTAGCGGGGCTGTATGGGATACGCAGTATTTT. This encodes CASSVASGAVWDTQYF. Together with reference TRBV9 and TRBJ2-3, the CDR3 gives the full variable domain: DSGVTQTPKHLITATGQRVTLRCSPRSGDLSVYWYQQSLDQGLQFLIQYYNGEERAKGNILERFSAQQFPDLHSELNLSSLELGDSALYFCASSVASGAVWDTQYFGPGTRLTVL.

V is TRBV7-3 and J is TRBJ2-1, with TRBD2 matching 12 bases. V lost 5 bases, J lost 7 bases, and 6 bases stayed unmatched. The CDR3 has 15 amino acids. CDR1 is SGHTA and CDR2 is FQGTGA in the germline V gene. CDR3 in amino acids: CASSPTSGRRNEQFF. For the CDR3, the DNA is TGTGCCAGCAGCCCGACTAGCGGGAGAAGGAATGAGCAGTTCTTC.

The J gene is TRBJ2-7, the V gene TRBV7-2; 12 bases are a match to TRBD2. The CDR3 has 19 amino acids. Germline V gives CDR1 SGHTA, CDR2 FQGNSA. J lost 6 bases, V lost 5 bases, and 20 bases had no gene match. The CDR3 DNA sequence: TGTGCCAGCAGCCTTAATCCGTTACTAGCGGGAGGTAGTAATGGCGAGCAGTACTTC. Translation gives CASSLNPLLAGGSNGEQYF. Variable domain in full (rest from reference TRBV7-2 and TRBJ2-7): GAGVSQSPSNKVTEKGKDVELRCDPISGHTALYWYRQSLGQGLEFLIYFQGNSAPDKSGLPSDRFSAERTGGSVSTLTIQRTQQEDSAVYLCASSLNPLLAGGSNGEQYFGPGTRLTVT.

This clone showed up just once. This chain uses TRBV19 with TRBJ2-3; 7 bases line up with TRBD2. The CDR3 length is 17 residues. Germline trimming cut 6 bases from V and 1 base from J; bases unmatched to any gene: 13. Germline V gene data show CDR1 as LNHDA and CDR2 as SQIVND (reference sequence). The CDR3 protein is CASSDMGGVAGTDTQYF. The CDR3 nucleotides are TGTGCCAGTAGCGACATGGGGGGGGTAGCGGGCACAGATACGCAGTATTTT.

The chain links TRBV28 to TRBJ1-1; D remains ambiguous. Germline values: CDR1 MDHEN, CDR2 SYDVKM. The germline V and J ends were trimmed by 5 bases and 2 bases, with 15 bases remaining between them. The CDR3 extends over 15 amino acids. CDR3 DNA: TGTGCCAGCAGTCGCCGCCTAGAGATAAACACTGAAGCTTTCTTT. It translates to CASSRRLEINTEAFF.

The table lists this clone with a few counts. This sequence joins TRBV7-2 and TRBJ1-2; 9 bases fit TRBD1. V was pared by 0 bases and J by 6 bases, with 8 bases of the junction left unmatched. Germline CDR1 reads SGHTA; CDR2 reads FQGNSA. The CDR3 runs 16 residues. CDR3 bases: TGTGCCAGCAGCTTAGCCCCCGGGACAGGGTTGGATGGCTACACCTTC. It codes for CASSLAPGTGLDGYTF.

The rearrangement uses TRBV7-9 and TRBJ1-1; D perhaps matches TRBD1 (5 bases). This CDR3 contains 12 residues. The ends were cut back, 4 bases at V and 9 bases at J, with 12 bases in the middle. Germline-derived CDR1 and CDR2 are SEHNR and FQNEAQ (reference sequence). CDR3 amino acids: CASSSEGAKAFF. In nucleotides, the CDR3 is TGTGCCAGCAGCTCAGAAGGGGCAAAAGCTTTCTTT.

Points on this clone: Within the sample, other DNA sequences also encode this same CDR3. CDR3 nucleotides: TGCGCCAGCAGCCAAGAAAGAGGCAGTAAAGGCTACACCTTC. This encodes CASSQERGSKGYTF. This chain links TRBV4-3 with TRBJ1-2, with D unclear. The CDR3 runs to 14 residues. Germline loops: CDR1 LGHNA, CDR2 YSLEER. V shed 0 bases and J shed 8 bases, with 13 bases lying between them.

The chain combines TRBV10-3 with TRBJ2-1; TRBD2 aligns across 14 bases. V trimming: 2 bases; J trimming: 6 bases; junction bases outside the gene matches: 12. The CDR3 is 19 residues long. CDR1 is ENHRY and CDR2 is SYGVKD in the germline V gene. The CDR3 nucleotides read TGTGCCATCAGTGAGGTGACGGGGACTAGCGGGAGACCGGGCAATGAGCAGTTCTTC. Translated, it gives CAISEVTGTSGRPGNEQFF.

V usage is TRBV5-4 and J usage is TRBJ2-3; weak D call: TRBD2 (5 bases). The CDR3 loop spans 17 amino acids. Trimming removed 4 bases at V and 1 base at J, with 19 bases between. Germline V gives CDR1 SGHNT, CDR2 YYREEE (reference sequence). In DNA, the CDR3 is TGTGCCAGCAGCCTGGGGATCGGTGGGAGCGGCACAGATACGCAGTATTTT. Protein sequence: CASSLGIGGSGTDTQYF.

CDR3 nucleotides: TGTGCCAGCAGCTTAGCAGCCATTGGTAATTCACCCCTCCACTTT. Amino acids: CASSLAAIGNSPLHF. The chain joins TRBV7-2 to TRBJ1-6; no definite D call. The germline V gene has CDR1 SGHTA and CDR2 FQGNSA. Trimming left V 0 bases short and J 6 bases short, with 9 bases between. This CDR3 contains 15 residues. Full variable domain (outside the CDR3, taken from reference TRBV7-2 and TRBJ1-6): GAGVSQSPSNKVTEKGKDVELRCDPISGHTALYWYRQSLGQGLEFLIYFQGNSAPDKSGLPSDRFSAERTGGSVSTLTIQRTQQEDSAVYLCASSLAAIGNSPLHFGNGTRLTVT.

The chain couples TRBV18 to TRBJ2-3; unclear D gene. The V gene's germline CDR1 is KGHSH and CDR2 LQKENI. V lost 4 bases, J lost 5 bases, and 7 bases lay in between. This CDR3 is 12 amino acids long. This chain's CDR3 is CASSLGVDTQYF. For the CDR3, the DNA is TGTGCCAGCTCACTCGGTGTAGATACGCAGTATTTT.

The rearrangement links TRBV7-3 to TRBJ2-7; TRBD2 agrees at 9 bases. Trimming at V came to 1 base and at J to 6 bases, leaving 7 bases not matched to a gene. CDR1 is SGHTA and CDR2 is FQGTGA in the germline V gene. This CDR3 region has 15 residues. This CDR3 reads CASSLMVAGASEQYF. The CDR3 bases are TGTGCCAGCAGCTTAATGGTAGCGGGAGCGTCCGAGCAGTACTTC.

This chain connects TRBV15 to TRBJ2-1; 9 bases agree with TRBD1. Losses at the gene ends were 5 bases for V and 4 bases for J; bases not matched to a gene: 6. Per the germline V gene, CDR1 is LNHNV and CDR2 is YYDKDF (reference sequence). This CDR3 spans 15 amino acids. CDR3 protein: CATSSGQGAYNEQFF. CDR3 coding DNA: TGTGCCACCAGCTCGGGACAGGGTGCATACAATGAGCAGTTCTTC.

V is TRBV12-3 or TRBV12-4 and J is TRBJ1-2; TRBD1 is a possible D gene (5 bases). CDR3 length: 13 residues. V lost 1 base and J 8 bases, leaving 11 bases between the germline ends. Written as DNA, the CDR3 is TGTGCCAGCAGTTTAGATCAGGGTTCGGGCTACACCTTC. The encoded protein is CASSLDQGSGYTF.

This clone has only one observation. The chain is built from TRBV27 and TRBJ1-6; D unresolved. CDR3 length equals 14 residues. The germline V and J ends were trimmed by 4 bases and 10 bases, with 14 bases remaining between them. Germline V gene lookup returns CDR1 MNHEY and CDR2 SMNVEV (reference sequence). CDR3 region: CASSSRIANSPLHF. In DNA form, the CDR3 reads TGTGCCAGCAGTTCTCGGATAGCAAACTCACCCCTCCACTTT.

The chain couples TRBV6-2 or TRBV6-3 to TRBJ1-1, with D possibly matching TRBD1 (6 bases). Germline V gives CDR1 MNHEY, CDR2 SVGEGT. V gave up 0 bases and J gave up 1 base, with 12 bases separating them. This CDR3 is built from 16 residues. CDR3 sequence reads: CASSYSTRDKNTEAFF. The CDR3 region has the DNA TGTGCCAGCAGTTACTCCACCCGGGACAAGAACACTGAAGCTTTCTTT.

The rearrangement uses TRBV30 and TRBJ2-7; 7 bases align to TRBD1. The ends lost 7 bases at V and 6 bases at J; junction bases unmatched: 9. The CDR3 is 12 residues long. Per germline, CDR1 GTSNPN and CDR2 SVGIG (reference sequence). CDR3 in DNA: TGTGCCTTCGCCAGGGGGAGAGGCGAGCAGTACTTC. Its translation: CAFARGRGEQYF.

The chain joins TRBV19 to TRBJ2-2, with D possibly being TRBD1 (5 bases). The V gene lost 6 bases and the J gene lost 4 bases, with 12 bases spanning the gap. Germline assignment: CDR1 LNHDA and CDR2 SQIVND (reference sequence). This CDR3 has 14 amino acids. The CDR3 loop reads CASSPVQGTGELFF. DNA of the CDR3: TGTGCCAGTAGCCCTGTGCAGGGCACCGGGGAGCTGTTTTTT.